This T cell receptor (beta chain) stems from a study of cytomegalovirus exposure and HLA in healthy donors. The sample holds a few counts of this clone. Its antigen is unidentified. Trimming removed 4 bases at V and 2 bases at J, with 17 bases between. CDR1 and CDR2 (germline): MNHNS, SASEGT. The CDR3 has 17 amino acids. Study results and caveats: Owing to their indistinguishability, certain V segments, notably TRBV6-2 and TRBV6-3, were excluded.

This PCR relied on a set of 60 Vbeta primers and 13 Jbeta primers. Data came from immunoSEQ multiplex PCR; TCRdb stores just in-frame clones and leaves some out. The table lists 150,000 to 200,000 clones, roughly four fifths of them singletons. The V gene is TRBV6-1, the J gene TRBJ1-4; weak D call: TRBD1 (6 bases). This sequence was found in a young man in good health and CMV-seronegative. Sequences were obtained from PBMCs. Here the CDR3 DNA reads TGTGCCAGCAGTGGCCGACAGGCCGCTTTCACTAATGAAAAACTGTTTTTT. Encoded protein: CASSGRQAAFTNEKLFF.